This is a list of T cell receptor beta chains from one sample in a study of technical replicates of blood from several donors. Produced via immunoSEQ multiplex PCR; TCRdb's table is partial and in-frame only. The sample records 60,000 to 75,000 clones, 95% to 97% being singletons. The sample consisted of T cells isolated from PBMCs. The receptors were sampled from a human donor in good health. Each CDR3 is given with its conserved first and last residue. Fields, in order: CDR3 DNA, CDR3 protein, V gene, clone size, J gene, D gene. The D gene is left open where the match is weak. Rows give clone size only sometimes, using once, few, many, or a class for an expanded clone.

CDR3 DNA: TGTGCCAGTAGTCCCCTTTCAGATACGCAGTATTTT
CDR3 protein: CASSPLSDTQYF
V gene: TRBV19
clone size: -
J gene: TRBJ2-3
D gene: -

CDR3 DNA: TGTGCCAGCAGTTTTGTCGGGAGGCCCACAACAGATACGCAGTATTTT
CDR3 protein: CASSFVGRPTTDTQYF
V gene: TRBV28
clone size: -
J gene: TRBJ2-3
D gene: TRBD2

CDR3 DNA: TGCGCCAGCAGCCAAGGCGAAGTGAACATTCAGTACTTC
CDR3 protein: CASSQGEVNIQYF
V gene: TRBV4-1
clone size: -
J gene: TRBJ2-4
D gene: -

CDR3 DNA: TGTGCCAGTATGGAAGGACAGATGAACACTGAAGCTTTCTTT
CDR3 protein: CASMEGQMNTEAFF
V gene: TRBV19
clone size: -
J gene: TRBJ1-1
D gene: -

CDR3 DNA: TGCAGCGTTCGGGGAAGCTCTGGGGCCAACGTCCTGACTTTC
CDR3 protein: CSVRGSSGANVLTF
V gene: TRBV29-1
clone size: -
J gene: TRBJ2-6
D gene: -

CDR3 DNA: TGTGCCAGCACAGGGATTTCGACCTACGAGCAGTACTTC
CDR3 protein: CASTGISTYEQYF
V gene: TRBV27
clone size: -
J gene: TRBJ2-7
D gene: -

CDR3 DNA: TGTGCCAGTAGGACGAAAAGGACAGGGGGCAACGGCTACACCTTC
CDR3 protein: CASRTKRTGGNGYTF
V gene: TRBV19
clone size: -
J gene: TRBJ1-2
D gene: TRBD1

CDR3 DNA: TGTGCCTGGAGTTCACCCGGGACAGGTGATCAGCCCCAGCATTTT
CDR3 protein: CAWSSPGTGDQPQHF
V gene: TRBV30
clone size: -
J gene: TRBJ1-5
D gene: TRBD1

CDR3 DNA: TGTGCCAGTAGTATTACAGGGTCGGGGGAAAAACTGTTTTTT
CDR3 protein: CASSITGSGEKLFF
V gene: TRBV19
clone size: -
J gene: TRBJ1-4
D gene: -

CDR3 DNA: TGTGCCAGCACGCCGGGAGTGGGGACCCAGTACTTC
CDR3 protein: CASTPGVGTQYF
V gene: TRBV2
clone size: -
J gene: TRBJ2-5
D gene: -

CDR3 DNA: TGTGCCAGCAGTGCGGGAGGTGGTCGGTACTTC
CDR3 protein: CASSAGGGRYF
V gene: TRBV6-1
clone size: -
J gene: TRBJ2-4
D gene: TRBD2

CDR3 DNA: TGTGCCGCGGGGGGGACAGGTACCGGGGAGCTGTTTTTT
CDR3 protein: CAAGGTGTGELFF
V gene: TRBV6-6
clone size: -
J gene: TRBJ2-2
D gene: -

CDR3 DNA: TGTGCCAGCATGTACCGGGTCATAAACACCGGGGAGCTGTTTTTT
CDR3 protein: CASMYRVINTGELFF
V gene: TRBV2
clone size: -
J gene: TRBJ2-2
D gene: -

CDR3 DNA: TGTGCCACCTTAGGTGTGGGGGGCAATGAGCAGTTCTTC
CDR3 protein: CATLGVGGNEQFF
V gene: TRBV6-5
clone size: -
J gene: TRBJ2-1
D gene: -

CDR3 DNA: TGTGCCAGCAGTTACATTCCGGGGATTGAAAAACTGTTTTTT
CDR3 protein: CASSYIPGIEKLFF
V gene: TRBV6-5
clone size: -
J gene: TRBJ1-4
D gene: -

CDR3 DNA: TGTGCCAGCAGTGGATCCCAGGGGGCTCAAGAGACCCAGTACTTC
CDR3 protein: CASSGSQGAQETQYF
V gene: TRBV6-1
clone size: -
J gene: TRBJ2-5
D gene: TRBD1

CDR3 DNA: TGCGCCAGCAGTAGGGACAGGGGAGCCTACGAGCAGTACTTC
CDR3 protein: CASSRDRGAYEQYF
V gene: TRBV5-1
clone size: -
J gene: TRBJ2-7
D gene: TRBD1

CDR3 DNA: TGCGCCAGCAGCCAAGGAATCCTAGCGGGAGTCGAAGATACGCAGTATTTT
CDR3 protein: CASSQGILAGVEDTQYF
V gene: TRBV4-3
clone size: -
J gene: TRBJ2-3
D gene: TRBD2

CDR3 DNA: TGTGCCAGTAGTTCCCGACAGGGGATGAACACTGAAGCTTTCTTT
CDR3 protein: CASSSRQGMNTEAFF
V gene: TRBV19
clone size: -
J gene: TRBJ1-1
D gene: TRBD1

CDR3 DNA: TGTGCCAGCAGTAAACTAGCGGGAGGCACAGATACGCAGTATTTT
CDR3 protein: CASSKLAGGTDTQYF
V gene: TRBV2
clone size: few
J gene: TRBJ2-3
D gene: TRBD2

CDR3 DNA: TGTGCCAGCAGCCCTGGGACTAGCGGGAGAGGTTCAGAAGAGACCCAGTACTTC
CDR3 protein: CASSPGTSGRGSEETQYF
V gene: TRBV11-2
clone size: once
J gene: TRBJ2-5
D gene: TRBD2

CDR3 DNA: TGTGCCAGCAGTGCCGGGACTAGCGGGAGCAATGAGCAGTTCTTC
CDR3 protein: CASSAGTSGSNEQFF
V gene: TRBV6-4
clone size: -
J gene: TRBJ2-1
D gene: TRBD2

CDR3 DNA: TGCGCCAGCAGCCAAGGAGGGACTAGCGGGAGATACGAGCAGTACTTC
CDR3 protein: CASSQGGTSGRYEQYF
V gene: TRBV4-1
clone size: once
J gene: TRBJ2-7
D gene: TRBD2

CDR3 DNA: TGTGCCAGCAGCGTTTCTAGCGGGAGCTCCAGTACCGGGGAGCTGTTTTTT
CDR3 protein: CASSVSSGSSSTGELFF
V gene: TRBV5-4
clone size: -
J gene: TRBJ2-2
D gene: TRBD2

CDR3 DNA: TGTGCCAGCAGCTTGGGCAGGTCGGCCCTCACTGAAGCTTTCTTT
CDR3 protein: CASSLGRSALTEAFF
V gene: TRBV5-5
clone size: -
J gene: TRBJ1-1
D gene: -

CDR3 DNA: TGTGCCAGCAGTTTTGAAAGGGTAGGGGGCAGGGAAAAACTGTTTTTT
CDR3 protein: CASSFERVGGREKLFF
V gene: TRBV28
clone size: -
J gene: TRBJ1-4
D gene: TRBD1

CDR3 DNA: TGTGCCAGCAGCCTCCGGGGGACTAGGTTTGAGCAGTACTTC
CDR3 protein: CASSLRGTRFEQYF
V gene: TRBV6-5
clone size: -
J gene: TRBJ2-7
D gene: TRBD2

CDR3 DNA: TGTGCCAGCAGCTCCTCCGGGACTATATACACCGGGGAGCTGTTTTTT
CDR3 protein: CASSSSGTIYTGELFF
V gene: TRBV7-3
clone size: -
J gene: TRBJ2-2
D gene: TRBD2

CDR3 DNA: TGCGCCAGCAGCCAAGGGGCCGACGAGCAGTACTTC
CDR3 protein: CASSQGADEQYF
V gene: TRBV4-1
clone size: -
J gene: TRBJ2-7
D gene: -

CDR3 DNA: TGTGCCAGCAGCTTGGGGCAGGGGGCCTACGGGCAGTACTTC
CDR3 protein: CASSLGQGAYGQYF
V gene: TRBV5-4
clone size: -
J gene: TRBJ2-7
D gene: TRBD1

CDR3 DNA: TGTGCTAGTGGTTTGGGGTCGGCTGGGGCCAACGTCCTGACTTTC
CDR3 protein: CASGLGSAGANVLTF
V gene: TRBV12-5
clone size: -
J gene: TRBJ2-6
D gene: -

CDR3 DNA: TGTGCCAGCAGCTTACAGGGGTGGGCCACCGGGGAGCTGTTTTTT
CDR3 protein: CASSLQGWATGELFF
V gene: TRBV7-3
clone size: -
J gene: TRBJ2-2
D gene: -

CDR3 DNA: TGTGCCAGCAGAGTACAAAAGAACACTGAAGCTTTCTTT
CDR3 protein: CASRVQKNTEAFF
V gene: TRBV6-5
clone size: -
J gene: TRBJ1-1
D gene: -

CDR3 DNA: TGTGCCAGCAGCTTAGTTTACCGGACTAGCGGGAGGGGCCACGAGCAGTACTTC
CDR3 protein: CASSLVYRTSGRGHEQYF
V gene: TRBV11-3
clone size: -
J gene: TRBJ2-7
D gene: TRBD2

CDR3 DNA: TGTGCCAGCATCGGACAGGGCAACGAAGCTTTCTTT
CDR3 protein: CASIGQGNEAFF
V gene: TRBV6-5
clone size: -
J gene: TRBJ1-1
D gene: TRBD1

CDR3 DNA: TGTGCCTGGATCGCAGCGGTAAACAATGAGCAGTTCTTC
CDR3 protein: CAWIAAVNNEQFF
V gene: TRBV30
clone size: -
J gene: TRBJ2-1
D gene: -

CDR3 DNA: TGTGCCAGCAGCTCCAACTACGAGCAGTACTTC
CDR3 protein: CASSSNYEQYF
V gene: TRBV13
clone size: -
J gene: TRBJ2-7
D gene: -